This is a list of T cell receptor beta chains from one sample in a study of cytomegalovirus exposure and HLA in healthy donors. TCRdb's copy holds only in-frame clones and misses some; the assay was immunoSEQ multiplex PCR. In the table there are 260,000 or so clones, more than 75% of which are singletons. Sample: PBMCs. These receptor sequences come from a woman aged 18-30 years in good health and CMV-seronegative. The CDR3 runs from the conserved cysteine through the conserved F or W. A D gene is named only where the DNA matches it firmly. The size field is filled for only some rows; it gives once, few, many or a size class.

clone size: NA; V gene: TRBV29-1; D gene: TRBD1; J gene: TRBJ2-7; CDR3 DNA: TGCAGCGTTGAAGAGACGACAGGGGGGGCCTACGAGCAGTACTTC; CDR3 protein: CSVEETTGGAYEQYF
clone size: NA; V gene: TRBV9; D gene: NA; J gene: TRBJ2-5; CDR3 DNA: TGTGCCAGCAGCGAGGTGACGGGAGAGACCCAGTACTTC; CDR3 protein: CASSEVTGETQYF
clone size: NA; V gene: TRBV27; D gene: TRBD2; J gene: TRBJ2-7; CDR3 DNA: TGTGCCAGCAGCTCCGGGACTAGCGGGAGTTGGGCCCACGAGCAGTACTTC; CDR3 protein: CASSSGTSGSWAHEQYF
clone size: NA; V gene: TRBV4-2; D gene: TRBD2; J gene: TRBJ2-1; CDR3 DNA: TGTGCCAGCAGCCAAGTAGGACTAGCGGAGGGTAATGAGCAGTTCTTC; CDR3 protein: CASSQVGLAEGNEQFF
clone size: NA; V gene: TRBV18; D gene: TRBD1; J gene: TRBJ1-2; CDR3 DNA: TGTGCCAGCTCCCCTTATTCAGGGGGCGGTCAAGACTATGGCTACACCTTC; CDR3 protein: CASSPYSGGGQDYGYTF
clone size: once; V gene: TRBV19; D gene: TRBD2; J gene: TRBJ2-1; CDR3 DNA: TGTGCCAGTAGTCTCCAACCTGGTCGGGGGGCCTACAATGAGCAGTTCTTC; CDR3 protein: CASSLQPGRGAYNEQFF
clone size: once; V gene: TRBV25-1; D gene: NA; J gene: TRBJ1-1; CDR3 DNA: TGTGCCAGCAGTGAAACGGGGGGAGGCTATGAAGCTTTCTTT; CDR3 protein: CASSETGGGYEAFF
clone size: NA; V gene: TRBV15; D gene: NA; J gene: TRBJ2-1; CDR3 DNA: TGTGCCACCAGCCCGACGGGAGAGGCCTACAATGAGCAGTTCTTC; CDR3 protein: CATSPTGEAYNEQFF
clone size: once; V gene: TRBV30; D gene: TRBD1; J gene: TRBJ2-7; CDR3 DNA: TGTGCCTGGATCCGCGACCGGGACAGGGAAACCTACGAGCAGTACTTC; CDR3 protein: CAWIRDRDRETYEQYF
clone size: NA; V gene: TRBV11-2; D gene: NA; J gene: TRBJ2-1; CDR3 DNA: TGTGCCAGCAGCTTACGCGGGGTCTCCTACAATGAGCAGTTCTTC; CDR3 protein: CASSLRGVSYNEQFF
clone size: NA; V gene: TRBV6-1; D gene: NA; J gene: TRBJ1-4; CDR3 DNA: TGTGCCAGCAACCCGGGACTGGGGAATGAAAAACTGTTTTTT; CDR3 protein: CASNPGLGNEKLFF
clone size: NA; V gene: TRBV27; D gene: NA; J gene: TRBJ2-7; CDR3 DNA: TGTGCCAGCAGCCGGACAGCCCCTACCTACGAGCAGTACTTC; CDR3 protein: CASSRTAPTYEQYF
clone size: NA; V gene: TRBV28; D gene: NA; J gene: TRBJ2-7; CDR3 DNA: TGTGCCAGCAGTCCCTATAGGGGGACGGTATACGAGCAGTACTTC; CDR3 protein: CASSPYRGTVYEQYF
clone size: NA; V gene: TRBV28; D gene: TRBD1; J gene: TRBJ2-7; CDR3 DNA: TGTGCCAGCAGTTCCGGGACAGCAAATTCCTACGAGCAGTACTTC; CDR3 protein: CASSSGTANSYEQYF
clone size: NA; V gene: TRBV7-9; D gene: TRBD2; J gene: TRBJ2-4; CDR3 DNA: TGTGCCAGCAGCTTAATTACCGTTGGGACTAACTTC; CDR3 protein: CASSLITVGTNF
clone size: NA; V gene: TRBV20-1; D gene: NA; J gene: TRBJ2-1; CDR3 DNA: TGCAGTGCTAGAAGGCGCGGTGAGCAGTTCTTC; CDR3 protein: CSARRRGEQFF
clone size: NA; V gene: TRBV13; D gene: TRBD1; J gene: TRBJ2-7; CDR3 DNA: TGTGCCAGCAGCAAAACAGGGGAATCCTACGAGCAGTACTTC; CDR3 protein: CASSKTGESYEQYF
clone size: NA; V gene: TRBV2; D gene: NA; J gene: TRBJ1-5; CDR3 DNA: TGTGCCAGCAGAGGCAGCCCGCGGCAGCCCCAGCATTTT; CDR3 protein: CASRGSPRQPQHF
clone size: NA; V gene: TRBV18; D gene: NA; J gene: TRBJ1-1; CDR3 DNA: TGTGCCAGCTCACCCCGGACAGCGAAATCCGGTGGTGAAGCTTTCTTT; CDR3 protein: CASSPRTAKSGGEAFF
clone size: NA; V gene: TRBV28; D gene: TRBD2; J gene: TRBJ2-3; CDR3 DNA: TGTGCCAGCAGTCCTATAGCGGGAGGGAGGGATACGCAGTATTTT; CDR3 protein: CASSPIAGGRDTQYF
clone size: NA; V gene: TRBV7-6; D gene: NA; J gene: TRBJ2-1; CDR3 DNA: TGTGCCAGCAGCTTACAAACTCCCAATGAGCAGTTCTTC; CDR3 protein: CASSLQTPNEQFF
clone size: NA; V gene: TRBV11-2; D gene: NA; J gene: TRBJ1-1; CDR3 DNA: TGTGCCAGCAGCTCCGTCAGGGGCGCCACCGGTACTGAAGCTTTCTTT; CDR3 protein: CASSSVRGATGTEAFF
clone size: once; V gene: TRBV19; D gene: TRBD2; J gene: TRBJ2-3; CDR3 DNA: TGTGCCAGTAGTGCTGGACTAGCGGAACGCACAGATACGCAGTATTTT; CDR3 protein: CASSAGLAERTDTQYF
clone size: NA; V gene: TRBV19; D gene: TRBD1; J gene: TRBJ2-6; CDR3 DNA: TGTGCCAGTAGTATACTCGGGACAGGGGGCGCTGGGGCCAACGTCCTGACTTTC; CDR3 protein: CASSILGTGGAGANVLTF
clone size: NA; V gene: TRBV27; D gene: TRBD2; J gene: TRBJ2-3; CDR3 DNA: TGTGCCAGCAGAACTAGCCAAGCGGGAGAAACAGATACGCAGTATTTT; CDR3 protein: CASRTSQAGETDTQYF
clone size: NA; V gene: TRBV27; D gene: TRBD1; J gene: TRBJ2-1; CDR3 DNA: TGTGCCAGCAGTCCCAGGGGACAGTCCAATGAGCAGTTCTTC; CDR3 protein: CASSPRGQSNEQFF
clone size: NA; V gene: TRBV28; D gene: TRBD2; J gene: TRBJ2-7; CDR3 DNA: TGTGCCAGCAGTCGACTAGCGGGAGGTGACGCCTACGAGCAGTACTTC; CDR3 protein: CASSRLAGGDAYEQYF
clone size: once; V gene: TRBV13; D gene: TRBD1; J gene: TRBJ1-1; CDR3 DNA: TGTGCCAGCAGCCCGCCGGGAAGACAGGGGGCCTCAATAGGTGATGCTTTCTTT; CDR3 protein: CASSPPGRQGASIGDAFF
clone size: NA; V gene: TRBV6-6; D gene: TRBD2; J gene: TRBJ2-7; CDR3 DNA: TGTGCCAGCAGTAAGACTAGCGGATTCTACGAGCAGTACTTC; CDR3 protein: CASSKTSGFYEQYF
clone size: NA; V gene: TRBV5-1; D gene: NA; J gene: TRBJ1-6; CDR3 DNA: TGCGCCAGCAGCTTATTCGGGGAGAGCTCCTATAATTCACCCCTCCACTTT; CDR3 protein: CASSLFGESSYNSPLHF
clone size: NA; V gene: TRBV10-2; D gene: TRBD1; J gene: TRBJ1-2; CDR3 DNA: TGCGCCAGCAGCACGACAGGGGACTATGGCTACACCTTC; CDR3 protein: CASSTTGDYGYTF
clone size: NA; V gene: TRBV5-4; D gene: TRBD1; J gene: TRBJ2-6; CDR3 DNA: TGTGCCAGCAGCAATACAGGGGTGACTGGGGCCAACGTCCTGACTTTC; CDR3 protein: CASSNTGVTGANVLTF
clone size: NA; V gene: TRBV10-2; D gene: TRBD1; J gene: TRBJ1-5; CDR3 DNA: TGCGCCAGTACAGGGGACACTAGCAATCAGCCCCAGCATTTT; CDR3 protein: CASTGDTSNQPQHF
clone size: NA; V gene: TRBV5-1; D gene: TRBD1; J gene: TRBJ2-1; CDR3 DNA: TGCGCCAGCAGCTTGGGGTCAGGGGGTGTCAATGAGCAGTTCTTC; CDR3 protein: CASSLGSGGVNEQFF
clone size: NA; V gene: TRBV6-5; D gene: TRBD2; J gene: TRBJ2-5; CDR3 DNA: TGTGCCAGCAGTTATAGCGGGACATCGGGGGAGACCCAGTACTTC; CDR3 protein: CASSYSGTSGETQYF
clone size: NA; V gene: TRBV10-2; D gene: TRBD1; J gene: TRBJ1-2; CDR3 DNA: TGCGCCAGCAGTGAGACACCGACAGGGGGCAATGGCTACACCTTC; CDR3 protein: CASSETPTGGNGYTF
clone size: NA; V gene: TRBV27; D gene: NA; J gene: TRBJ1-2; CDR3 DNA: TGTGCCAGCAGTCCAGACTCTAACTATGGCTACACCTTC; CDR3 protein: CASSPDSNYGYTF
clone size: NA; V gene: TRBV28; D gene: NA; J gene: TRBJ2-7; CDR3 DNA: TGTGCCAGCAGTTCCCCCACTGGCGGGGAGCAGTACTTC; CDR3 protein: CASSSPTGGEQYF
clone size: NA; V gene: TRBV11-2; D gene: NA; J gene: TRBJ2-5; CDR3 DNA: TGTGCCAGCAGCCGAGAACGGCAAGAGACCCAGTACTTC; CDR3 protein: CASSRERQETQYF
clone size: NA; V gene: TRBV5-5; D gene: NA; J gene: TRBJ2-2; CDR3 DNA: TGTGCCAGCAGCTTCGGCAGAGGGACCGGGGAGCTGTTTTTT; CDR3 protein: CASSFGRGTGELFF
clone size: NA; V gene: TRBV28; D gene: TRBD1; J gene: TRBJ1-1; CDR3 DNA: TGTGCCAGCAGTGCGGGACAGGGTATAAGGAACACTGAAGCTTTCTTT; CDR3 protein: CASSAGQGIRNTEAFF
clone size: NA; V gene: TRBV7-6; D gene: NA; J gene: TRBJ2-5; CDR3 DNA: TGTGCCAGCAGCTTAGAAGGCCCTAGGGGACAAGAGACCCAGTACTTC; CDR3 protein: CASSLEGPRGQETQYF
clone size: NA; V gene: TRBV5-1; D gene: NA; J gene: TRBJ2-3; CDR3 DNA: TGCGCCAGCAGCTTTCGGGGATACACAGATACGCAGTATTTT; CDR3 protein: CASSFRGYTDTQYF
clone size: once; V gene: TRBV7-2; D gene: TRBD1; J gene: TRBJ1-5; CDR3 DNA: TGTGCCAGCAGACCCACAGGGGGTAGCAATCAGCCCCAGCATTTT; CDR3 protein: CASRPTGGSNQPQHF
clone size: NA; V gene: TRBV10-2; D gene: TRBD2; J gene: TRBJ2-7; CDR3 DNA: TGCGCCAGCAGCGTGGGTCCTAGCGGGGCAACGTCCTACGAGCAGTACTTC; CDR3 protein: CASSVGPSGATSYEQYF
clone size: NA; V gene: TRBV28; D gene: TRBD2; J gene: TRBJ2-1; CDR3 DNA: TGTGCCTCCACGGGGGGGGGCAATGAGCAGTTCTTC; CDR3 protein: CASTGGGNEQFF
clone size: once; V gene: TRBV7-6; D gene: TRBD2; J gene: TRBJ2-4; CDR3 DNA: TGTGCCAGCAGCTTCCTAGCGGGAGGCGGAGGGGCCAAAAACATTCAGTACTTC; CDR3 protein: CASSFLAGGGGAKNIQYF
clone size: NA; V gene: TRBV6-6; D gene: TRBD1; J gene: TRBJ2-3; CDR3 DNA: TGTGCCAGCACCCGTGACAGGGGGGTCCTCATAGATACGCAGTATTTT; CDR3 protein: CASTRDRGVLIDTQYF
clone size: NA; V gene: TRBV5-1; D gene: TRBD1; J gene: TRBJ2-5; CDR3 DNA: TGCGCCAGCAGCTTGCCCCCGACAGGGTTGGGACAAGAGACCCAGTACTTC; CDR3 protein: CASSLPPTGLGQETQYF
clone size: NA; V gene: TRBV6-5; D gene: NA; J gene: TRBJ2-2; CDR3 DNA: TGTGCCAGCAGTTTCAGGGGGGAAGGCTCCGGGGAGCTGTTTTTT; CDR3 protein: CASSFRGEGSGELFF
clone size: NA; V gene: TRBV10-1; D gene: TRBD2; J gene: TRBJ2-1; CDR3 DNA: TGCGCCAGCAGTGAGCCCGGACTAGACGCTTCGGATGAGCAGTTCTTC; CDR3 protein: CASSEPGLDASDEQFF
clone size: NA; V gene: TRBV9; D gene: NA; J gene: TRBJ1-3; CDR3 DNA: TGTGCCAGCAGCGCAGACACATTTGGAAACACCATATATTTT; CDR3 protein: CASSADTFGNTIYF
clone size: NA; V gene: TRBV2; D gene: NA; J gene: TRBJ2-5; CDR3 DNA: TGTGCCAGCAGTGTATTCCCACTCGGAGAGACCCAGTACTTC; CDR3 protein: CASSVFPLGETQYF